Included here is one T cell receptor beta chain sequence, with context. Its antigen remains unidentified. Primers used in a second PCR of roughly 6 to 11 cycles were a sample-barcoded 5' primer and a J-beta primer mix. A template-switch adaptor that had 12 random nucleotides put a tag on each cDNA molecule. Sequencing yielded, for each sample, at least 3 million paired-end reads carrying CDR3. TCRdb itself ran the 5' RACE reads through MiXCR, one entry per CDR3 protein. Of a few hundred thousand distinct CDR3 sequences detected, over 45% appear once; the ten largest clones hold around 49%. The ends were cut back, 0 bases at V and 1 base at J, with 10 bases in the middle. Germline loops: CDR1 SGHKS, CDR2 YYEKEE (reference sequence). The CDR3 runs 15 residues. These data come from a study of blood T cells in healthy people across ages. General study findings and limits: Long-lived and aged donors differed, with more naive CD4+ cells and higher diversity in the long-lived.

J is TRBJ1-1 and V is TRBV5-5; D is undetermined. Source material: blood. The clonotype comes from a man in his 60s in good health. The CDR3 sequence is CASSLVPGKNTEAFF. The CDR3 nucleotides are TGTGCCAGCAGCTTGGTTCCGGGGAAGAACACTGAAGCTTTCTTT.